Sequencing of this T cell receptor beta chain was carried out in a study of cytomegalovirus exposure and HLA in healthy donors. This clone has only a few counts. The method was immunoSEQ multiplex PCR; TCRdb's version includes in-frame clones alone and lacks a portion of them. Among under 400,000 clones listed, roughly 89% were seen once. The CDR3 runs 15 residues. V gave up 5 bases and J gave up 2 bases, with 13 bases separating them. The germline V gene has CDR1 SEHNR and CDR2 FQNEAQ (reference sequence). The J gene is TRBJ2-1, the V gene TRBV7-9; D unclear. This TCR derives from a woman in her late teens or twenties in good health and CMV-seronegative. Material for sequencing was PBMCs. The CDR3: CASSPGPSPYNEQFF. In nucleotides, the CDR3 is TGTGCCAGCAGCCCCGGTCCATCCCCCTACAATGAGCAGTTCTTC.